One and the same sample provided the 29 T cell receptor beta chains below, sequenced in a study of blood T cell dynamics during melanoma immunotherapy. Here immunoSEQ multiplex PCR was the method, and the copy in TCRdb shows in-frame clones only, minus some. In the table there are 16,000 or so clones, about 85% of which are singletons. Time point denoted: pre-treatment baseline. The sequences come from blood, collected from a patient treated with checkpoint blockade. The receptor source for this set is a human donor with melanoma.

V usage is TRBV7-3 and J usage is TRBJ2-5; 15 nucleotides match TRBD2. Germline values: CDR1 SGHTA, CDR2 FQGTGA. V gave up 5 bases and J gave up 5 bases; unmatched junction bases: 6. This CDR3 comprises 16 residues. CDR3 residues: CASSRGLAGGPETQYF. The CDR3 DNA follows: TGTGCCAGCAGCCGAGGACTAGCGGGGGGGCCGGAGACCCAGTACTTC.

The rearrangement joins TRBV19 to TRBJ1-1; 12 nucleotides line up with TRBD1. This CDR3 comprises 15 residues. V was pared by 7 bases and J by 6 bases, with 9 bases of the junction left unmatched. CDR1 is LNHDA and CDR2 is SQIVND in the germline V gene (reference sequence). CDR3 in amino acids: CASILPGTGGPEAFF. CDR3 DNA sequence: TGTGCCAGTATTCTCCCCGGGACAGGGGGCCCTGAAGCTTTCTTT.

The V call is TRBV5-6, the J call TRBJ2-3, with 11 positions matching TRBD2. The CDR3 runs 16 residues. CDR1 is SGHDT and CDR2 is YYEEEE in the germline V gene. The trim removed 8 bases at V and 0 bases at J, leaving 8 bases unmatched. The CDR3 DNA follows: TGTGCCAGTTTAGCGGGGGGGCTTTCTAGCACAGATACGCAGTATTTT. It is translated as CASLAGGLSSTDTQYF. Together with reference TRBV5-6 and TRBJ2-3, the CDR3 gives the full variable domain: DAGVTQSPTHLIKTRGQQVTLRCSPKSGHDTVSWYQQALGQGPQFIFQYYEEEERQRGNFPDRFSGHQFPNYSSELNVNALLLGDSALYLCASLAGGLSSTDTQYFGPGTRLTVL.

V is TRBV7-6 and J is TRBJ2-7; 9 bases agree with TRBD1. CDR3 length equals 14 residues. V lost 5 bases to trimming and J lost 6 bases; unmatched junction nucleotides: 8. The V gene's germline CDR1 is SGHVS and CDR2 FNYEAQ. The CDR3 here is CASSLSTGGREQYF. The CDR3 DNA follows: TGTGCCAGCAGCCTCTCGACAGGGGGGCGCGAGCAGTACTTC.

In this sample, this clone turned up once. This chain uses TRBV30 with TRBJ2-6; weak D call: TRBD2 (5 bases). The CDR3 is 14 residues long. CDR1 is GTSNPN and CDR2 is SVGIG in the germline V gene (reference sequence). Trimming left V 3 bases short and J 0 bases short, with 6 bases between. Written as DNA, the CDR3 is TGTGCCTGGAGCGGGATCTCTGGGGCCAACGTCCTGACTTTC. It codes for CAWSGISGANVLTF. The complete variable domain, with remaining parts taken from reference TRBV30 and TRBJ2-6, reads SQTIHQWPATLVQPVGSPLSLECTVEGTSNPNLYWYRQAAGRGLQLLFYSVGIGQISSEVPQNLSASRPQDRQFILSSKKLLLSDSGFYLCAWSGISGANVLTFGAGSRLTVL.

The gene calls are TRBV5-1 and TRBJ2-1, with 8 bases fitting TRBD1. The V gene's germline CDR1 is SGHRS and CDR2 YFSETQ. The CDR3 contains 14 residues. With 4 bases clipped from V and 7 bases from J, the junction kept 7 bases outside the gene matches. The CDR3: CASSPRQGRNEQFF. CDR3 in DNA: TGCGCCAGCAGCCCCAGACAGGGGAGAAATGAGCAGTTCTTC.

V usage is TRBV6-5 and J usage is TRBJ2-7, with D uncertain. CDR1 MNHEY and CDR2 SVGAGI come from the germline V gene. Between the trimmed V and J ends, which lost 8 bases and 2 bases, there was a span of 13 bases. There are 13 residues in the CDR3. The CDR3 loop reads CASYRVQPYEQYF. CDR3 sequence (DNA): TGTGCCAGCTATAGGGTCCAGCCCTACGAGCAGTACTTC.

Only one count was recorded for this clone. The J gene is TRBJ2-5, the V gene TRBV28, with 8 bases aligning to TRBD1. CDR3 length: 14 residues. After removal of 5 bases from V and 5 bases from J, the junction contained 7 bases not matched to a gene. The germline V gene encodes CDR1 MDHEN and CDR2 SYDVKM. In DNA, the CDR3 is TGTGCCAGCAGTGTTGACAGGGGCCGGGAGACCCAGTACTTC. Translated: CASSVDRGRETQYF.

The chain is built from TRBV5-1 and TRBJ2-3; 7 bases match TRBD2. In germline, CDR1 is SGHRS, CDR2 YFSETQ. With 4 bases clipped from V and 4 bases from J, the junction kept 12 bases outside the gene matches. CDR3 size: 16 residues. This CDR3 reads CASSGGEVSLPDTQYF. The CDR3 DNA reads TGCGCCAGCAGCGGGGGGGAAGTAAGCCTGCCAGATACGCAGTATTTT.

In nucleotides, the CDR3 is TGTGCCAGTAGTATATCCAGGAGAGGCTACACCTTC. Translation: CASSISRRGYTF. The rearrangement uses TRBV19 and TRBJ1-2; D not resolved. Germline V lookup: CDR1 LNHDA, CDR2 SQIVND (reference sequence). The CDR3 is made up of 12 amino acids. V was shortened by 2 bases and J by 8 bases, with 9 bases between the two germline ends.

V is TRBV15 and J is TRBJ1-1, with D unresolved. Trimming removed 2 bases at V and 0 bases at J, with 10 bases between. Germline CDR1 reads LNHNV; CDR2 reads YYDKDF (reference sequence). The CDR3 extends over 15 amino acids. The CDR3 DNA is TGTGCCACCAGCAGACCCGGGAGCCTGAACACTGAAGCTTTCTTT. Translating gives CATSRPGSLNTEAFF.

Regarding this clone: Other DNA sequences in the sample encode the same CDR3. The J gene is TRBJ1-3, the V gene TRBV2; D is unresolved. Germline V gene sequence: CDR1 SNHLY, CDR2 FYNNEI. The CDR3 totals 15 residues. The V and J ends lost 6 bases and 0 bases respectively, with 12 bases between them. CDR3 DNA: TGTGCCAGCAGGCGAAGATCAGTCTCTGGAAACACCATATATTTT. Protein sequence: CASRRRSVSGNTIYF.

The chain uses TRBV30 and TRBJ1-1, with 7 nucleotides matching TRBD1. CDR3 length equals 11 residues. CDR1 is GTSNPN, CDR2 SVGIG, per germline (reference sequence). Losses at the gene ends were 1 base for V and 11 bases for J; bases not matched to a gene: 4. CDR3 residues: CAWSGQGAAFF. The CDR3 DNA follows: TGTGCCTGGAGTGGACAGGGAGCCGCTTTCTTT.

The chain is built from TRBV5-4 and TRBJ2-1, with TRBD2 matching 9 bases. The CDR3 has 15 amino acids. J lost 4 bases, V lost 5 bases, and 7 bases had no gene match. The germline V gene encodes CDR1 SGHNT and CDR2 YYREEE (reference sequence). CDR3 region: CASRGLRGGYNEQFF. The CDR3 DNA follows: TGTGCCAGCAGGGGATTGCGGGGGGGTTACAATGAGCAGTTCTTC.

V and J are TRBV7-9 and TRBJ1-1; 7 bases fit TRBD1. The CDR3 is 16 residues long. V lost 5 bases, J lost 1 base, and 10 bases stayed unmatched. Germline CDR1 is SEHNR and CDR2 is FQNEAQ (reference sequence). The chain's CDR3 is CASSRDSQDPNTEAFF. CDR3 DNA: TGTGCCAGCAGCCGGGACAGCCAAGATCCGAACACTGAAGCTTTCTTT.

The chain has TRBV28 and TRBJ1-5; D not certain. This CDR3 has 12 residues. The germline V gene encodes CDR1 MDHEN and CDR2 SYDVKM. Trimming took off 5 bases at V and 14 bases at J, with 16 bases between the two ends. In DNA, the CDR3 is TGTGCCAGCAGTCGCGGGTTGGTTGTTGAGCATTTT. Translating it yields CASSRGLVVEHF.

The count of this clone is one. The J gene is TRBJ2-3, the V gene TRBV4-1; D is unclear. Deletions cut 4 bases from V and 0 bases from J, with 20 bases between. Germline lookup yields CDR1 MGHRA and CDR2 YSYEKL. This CDR3 comprises 18 residues. The CDR3 reads CASSLLIPTLSSTDTQYF. CDR3 DNA: TGCGCCAGCAGCCTTCTTATTCCCACGTTATCTAGCACAGATACGCAGTATTTT.

CDR3 loop: CASSSGGSYNEQFF. In nucleotides, the CDR3 is TGTGCCAGCAGTTCTGGGGGCTCCTACAATGAGCAGTTCTTC. The V and J genes are TRBV6-5 and TRBJ2-1; D could derive from TRBD1 or TRBD2 (5 bases each). V was pared by 4 bases and J by 0 bases, with 7 bases between. Germline V lookup: CDR1 MNHEY, CDR2 SVGAGI. This CDR3 contains 14 residues.

The genes are TRBV14 and TRBJ1-2, with D unclear. V lost 0 bases and J lost 2, with 7 bases in between. This CDR3 has 14 amino acids. The V gene's germline CDR1 is SGHDN and CDR2 FVKESK. The CDR3 protein is CASSQESGNYGYTF. The CDR3 DNA sequence: TGTGCCAGCAGCCAAGAGTCGGGAAACTATGGCTACACCTTC. Supplemented by reference TRBV14 and TRBJ1-2, the full variable domain reads EAGVTQFPSHSVIEKGQTVTLRCDPISGHDNLYWYRRVMGKEIKFLLHFVKESKQDESGMPNNRFLAERTGGTYSTLKVQPAELEDSGVYFCASSQESGNYGYTFGSGTRLTVV.

Notes on this clone: It is unclear where the CDR3 begins or ends on the DNA, so no DNA is shown, and the CDR3 is as TCRdb lists it. The gene calls are TRBV7-9 and TRBJ1-2; the table assigns TRBD1, which was not confirmed against the DNA. The CDR3 extends over 15 residues, inclusive of both ends. The germline CDR1 and CDR2 sequences are SEHNR and FQNEAQ (reference sequence). The CDR3 region is CASSLGVGAGATSTF.

This chain's CDR3 is CASRGHSDEKLFF. In DNA form, the CDR3 reads TGCGCCAGCAGAGGACACAGTGATGAAAAACTGTTTTTT. The chain uses TRBV5-1 and TRBJ1-4; D perhaps matches TRBD1 (5 bases). The germline V and J ends were trimmed by 5 bases and 6 bases, with 11 bases remaining between them. The CDR3 extends over 13 amino acids. The germline CDR1 and CDR2 sequences are SGHRS and YFSETQ.

The genes are TRBV10-2 and TRBJ1-3; 7 nucleotides line up with TRBD1. CDR3 size: 19 residues. Germline CDR1 and CDR2: WSHSY and SAAADI. The J segment lost 0 bases and the V segment lost 10 bases, leaving 21 bases of the junction unmatched. The CDR3 DNA sequence: TGCGCCATCCTAACGGGACAGAAGAGCTCTCCACTCTCTGGAAACACCATATATTTT. Encoded protein: CAILTGQKSSPLSGNTIYF.

The rearrangement links TRBV21-1 to TRBJ2-7; the table gives TRBD1 as D, unverified against the DNA. TRBV21-1 has pseudogene status. The CDR3 has 15 residues. This chain's CDR3 is CASSKYRGLNYEQYF. The DNA of the CDR3 is TGTGCCAGCAGCAAATACAGGGGGCTTAACTACGAGCAGTACTTC.

The V call is TRBV5-1, the J call TRBJ2-3; TRBD2 matches 13 bases. The CDR3 is 18 amino acids. Germline-derived CDR1 and CDR2 are SGHRS and YFSETQ. V was clipped by 0 bases and J by 0 bases; unmatched bases: 4. The CDR3 reads CASSLGLAGGPSTDTQYF. Here the CDR3 DNA reads TGCGCCAGCAGCTTGGGACTAGCGGGGGGCCCTAGCACAGATACGCAGTATTTT.

The V gene is TRBV12-5, the J gene TRBJ1-1; 7 nucleotides line up with TRBD1. Per germline, CDR1 LGHNT and CDR2 FRNRAP. V was pared by 2 bases and J by 0 bases, with 9 bases of the junction left unmatched. CDR3 length: 17 amino acids. CDR3 bases: TGTGCTAGTGGTTTGACTTTGGGGGACAGTGTGAACACTGAAGCTTTCTTT. It translates to CASGLTLGDSVNTEAFF.

The rearrangement links TRBV6-1 to TRBJ1-6, with D possibly TRBD1 on 6 matching bases. CDR1 and CDR2 from the germline V gene are MNHNS and SASEGT. Trimming took off 4 bases at V and 11 bases at J, with 12 bases between the two ends. The CDR3 loop spans 13 amino acids. The CDR3 DNA reads as TGTGCCAGCAGTGGACAGGTTCTGGCACCCCTCCACTTT. Its translation is CASSGQVLAPLHF.

Notes on this clone: Mismatch with germline at one junction end may stem from a read error. This chain links TRBV7-3 with TRBJ1-2, with D possibly TRBD1 on 6 matching bases. The CDR3 covers 12 residues. From germline, CDR1 is SGHTA and CDR2 FQGTGA. DNA of the CDR3: TGCGCCAGCAGCGGACAGAGCTATGGCTACACCTTC. Translated, it gives CASSGQSYGYTF.

The rearrangement joins TRBV9 to TRBJ2-5; D ambiguous. Trimming pared 0 bases from V and 3 bases from J, leaving 6 bases between. The CDR3 covers 13 residues. The germline gives CDR1 SGDLS, CDR2 YYNGEE. The CDR3 region has the DNA TGTGCCAGCAGCGTAGGAGTAGAAGAGACCCAGTACTTC. The encoded protein is CASSVGVEETQYF.

Only a few counts were recorded for this clone. The chain combines TRBV7-9 with TRBJ1-1, with TRBD1 identical over 10 bases. In germline, CDR1 is SEHNR, CDR2 FQNEAQ (reference sequence). V gave up 4 bases and J gave up 0 bases; unmatched junction bases: 8. The CDR3 is made up of 17 amino acids. The CDR3 sequence is CASSSWTGGFMNTEAFF. The DNA for the CDR3 is TGTGCCAGCAGCTCCTGGACAGGGGGGTTTATGAACACTGAAGCTTTCTTT.